This T cell receptor beta chain appears in the sequencing data of a study of T and B cells in COVID-19 patients. Looking at the study overall: Blood was sampled from COVID-19 patients who were either actively infected or recovered. Most recovered patients had mild to moderate COVID-19 treated as outpatients. Broader study findings: The recovered cohort had 2,000 to 3,000 exclusive TCR clusters, including over 30 low generation probability clusters. Patients with COVID-19 reportedly showed strongly skewed T cell receptor beta variable and joining gene usage.

Blood genomic DNA input for TRB amplification was about 220-500 ng. TRB rearrangements were amplified by multiplex PCR with BIOMED2 TRB-A/B primers. TCRdb reprocessed the multiplex PCR reads via MiXCR and lists one record per CDR3 protein. There are 20,000 or so distinct CDR3 sequences in the sample; around 28% occur only once, and about 3% lies in the top ten. Points on this clonotype: Antigen specificity is unknown. A much larger clonotype is one base distant, so this may be a read error.

This CDR3 comprises 11 residues. Per the germline V gene, CDR1 is GTSNPN and CDR2 is SVGIG (reference sequence). V lost 4 bases and J 4 bases, leaving 6 bases between the germline ends. This sequence was found in a human donor who had recovered from COVID-19. The chain employs TRBV30 and TRBJ2-3; possibly TRBD2 for D (5 bases). Sequenced sample: blood. The DNA of the CDR3 is TGTGCCTGGAAGGAGGCAGATACGCAGTATTTT. Protein sequence: CAWKEADTQYF.